This entry lists 24 T cell receptor beta chains sequenced from one sample in a study of cytomegalovirus exposure and HLA in healthy donors. It was with 60 Vbeta and 13 Jbeta primers that the PCR ran. The assay was immunoSEQ multiplex PCR, and TCRdb's table has in-frame clones only and misses some. The profile covers approximately 150,000 clones, with roughly 70% appearing a single time and 1.5% to 2% taken by the ten largest. Sample: PBMCs. The source is a woman aged 40 to 49 in good health and CMV-seronegative.

The rearrangement joins TRBV12-5 to TRBJ1-1, with a possible D match to TRBD1 (6 bases). The V gene's germline CDR1 is LGHNT and CDR2 FRNRAP. The V end lost 4 bases, the J end lost 5 bases, and 11 bases lay between the germline ends. The CDR3 sequence is 13 residues long. The CDR3 bases are TGTGCTAGTGGTTCCCACAGGGCAACTGAAGCTTTCTTT. It translates to CASGSHRATEAFF.

There are a few counts of this clone. The chain links TRBV5-6 to TRBJ2-7, with 10 positions matching TRBD1. The CDR3 sequence is 14 residues long. Per the germline V gene, CDR1 is SGHDT and CDR2 is YYEEEE. With V trimmed by 0 bases and J by 3 bases, 0 bases remained unmatched. The CDR3 DNA follows: TGTGCCAGCAGCTTGGGGACAGGGGGCTACGAGCAGTACTTC. Amino acid sequence: CASSLGTGGYEQYF.

This clone was recorded once. This sequence joins TRBV25-1 and TRBJ2-7; no clear D gene. V was clipped by 6 bases and J by 0 bases, with 15 bases between them. Germline CDR1 and CDR2: MGHDK and SYGVNS. The CDR3 is 15 amino acids. CDR3 amino acids: CASRRLAPLSYEQYF. DNA for the CDR3: TGTGCCAGCAGGAGGCTCGCGCCCCTCTCCTACGAGCAGTACTTC.

This clone appeared once. The chain links TRBV7-9 to TRBJ2-4; 8 bases agree with TRBD1. The CDR3 totals 15 residues. The V and J ends lost 5 bases and 7 bases, in that order; junction bases with no gene match: 10. The V gene's germline CDR1 is SEHNR and CDR2 FQNEAQ (reference sequence). The CDR3 loop is CASSVERTGLNIQYF. The CDR3 DNA follows: TGTGCCAGCAGCGTTGAACGGACAGGGTTGAACATTCAGTACTTC.

This clone was observed a few times. The J gene is TRBJ1-1, the V gene TRBV4-2, with 7 bases that match TRBD1. The V and J ends lost 1 base and 7 bases, in that order; junction bases with no gene match: 3. The germline V gene encodes CDR1 LGHNA and CDR2 YNFKEQ. This CDR3 has 13 residues. The CDR3 is CASSQGGTDEAFF. In nucleotides, the CDR3 is TGTGCCAGCAGCCAAGGGGGGACAGATGAAGCTTTCTTT.

The chain employs TRBV14 and TRBJ2-7, with TRBD1 matching 10 bases. The CDR3 extends over 16 amino acids. The V gene's germline CDR1 is SGHDN and CDR2 FVKESK. V gave up 4 bases and J gave up 4 bases; unmatched junction bases: 10. This chain's CDR3 is CASSPRTPGQGYEQYF. The CDR3 DNA reads TGTGCCAGCAGCCCCAGGACTCCGGGACAGGGGTACGAGCAGTACTTC.

CDR3 sequence: CASSQERPLIAGGTDTQYF. CDR3 in DNA: TGCGCCAGCAGCCAAGAACGCCCACTCATAGCGGGGGGCACAGATACGCAGTATTTT. The rearrangement uses TRBV4-1 and TRBJ2-3, with 9 bases that match TRBD2. Per germline, CDR1 MGHRA and CDR2 YSYEKL. With V trimmed by 0 bases and J by 1 base, 11 bases remained unmatched. The CDR3 consists of 19 residues.

This chain joins TRBV28 and TRBJ1-3; D is undetermined. The CDR3 runs to 14 residues. The V end was cut by 4 bases, the J end by 11 bases, with 18 bases between. The germline gives CDR1 MDHEN, CDR2 SYDVKM. CDR3 in DNA: TGTGCCAGCAGTTCGCTACCCGATAGAGAGGCCATATATTTT. It translates to CASSSLPDREAIYF.

CDR3 region: CASSLWTGSNGYTF. DNA for the CDR3: TGTGCCAGCAGTTTATGGACAGGGTCGAATGGCTACACCTTC. This chain connects TRBV6-5 to TRBJ1-2, with TRBD1 matching over 8 bases. V shed 4 bases, J shed 6 bases, and the junction held 7 bases outside the gene matches. The CDR3 is made up of 14 amino acids. The germline gives CDR1 MNHEY, CDR2 SVGAGI.

This clone was detected only once. The V and J genes are TRBV7-9 and TRBJ2-7, with D perhaps TRBD1 (6 bases). This CDR3 comprises 13 residues. V was shortened by 3 bases and J by 6 bases, with 12 bases between the two germline ends. CDR1 and CDR2 (germline): SEHNR, FQNEAQ (reference sequence). The CDR3 here is CASSFTGISEQYF. DNA for the CDR3: TGTGCCAGCAGCTTTACAGGGATCTCCGAGCAGTACTTC.

This clone has just one count. This chain joins TRBV27 and TRBJ2-7; TRBD2 agrees at 8 bases. Germline lookup yields CDR1 MNHEY and CDR2 SMNVEV (reference sequence). V dropped 5 bases and J dropped 3; count of bases not matched to a gene: 9. CDR3 length: 15 amino acids. The CDR3 sequence: CASSREGSAYYEQYF. CDR3 nucleotides: TGTGCCAGCAGTCGGGAGGGGAGTGCATACTACGAGCAGTACTTC.

Details on this clone: Germline and junction disagree at one end, which may indicate a read error. The chain links TRBV7-9 to TRBJ2-7; TRBD1 matches at 12 bases. Germline CDR1 SEHNR, CDR2 FQNEAQ (reference sequence). The CDR3 extends over 15 amino acids. CDR3 in amino acids: CSSSFYGTGGGEQYF. The DNA of the CDR3 is TGTTCCAGCAGCTTCTATGGGACAGGGGGCGGCGAGCAGTACTTC.

This chain joins TRBV19 and TRBJ1-4; 7 nucleotides align to TRBD1. Trimming cost V 1 base and J 8 bases; bases outside gene matches: 7. The CDR3 consists of 15 residues. The germline gives CDR1 LNHDA, CDR2 SQIVND (reference sequence). The CDR3 loop reads CASSIVQGWDEKLFF. Here the CDR3 DNA reads TGTGCCAGTAGTATAGTACAGGGGTGGGACGAAAAACTGTTTTTT.

The V gene is TRBV21-1, the J gene TRBJ1-1; the D call in the table, TRBD1, was not verified against the DNA. TRBV21-1 is reported as a pseudogene. CDR3 length: 15 residues. CDR3 residues: CASSPPGPGSTEAFF. The CDR3 nucleotides are TGTGCCAGCAGCCCGCCAGGGCCCGGCAGTACTGAAGCTTTCTTT.

V gene TRBV28 combines with J gene TRBJ2-3, with TRBD2 matching over 11 bases. Germline V gene sequence: CDR1 MDHEN, CDR2 SYDVKM. The CDR3 covers 14 residues. J gave up 4 bases and V 8 bases, and 5 bases lay outside the gene matches. The CDR3 loop reads CASRSGGASDTQYF. The CDR3 bases are TGTGCCAGCCGTAGCGGGGGGGCCTCAGATACGCAGTATTTT.

CDR3: CAIRGGLQETQYF. CDR3 DNA sequence: TGTGCCATCAGAGGTGGACTCCAAGAGACCCAGTACTTC. This chain links TRBV10-3 with TRBJ2-5; D perhaps matches TRBD2 (5 bases). Germline assignment: CDR1 ENHRY and CDR2 SYGVKD. The ends were cut back, 6 bases at V and 1 base at J, with 9 bases in the middle. The CDR3 extends over 13 amino acids.

The chain uses TRBV30 and TRBJ1-3, with 8 nucleotides matching TRBD1. Per the germline V gene, CDR1 is GTSNPN and CDR2 is SVGIG (reference sequence). The CDR3 has 13 amino acids. J gave up 4 bases and V 5 bases, and 4 bases lay outside the gene matches. CDR3 amino acids: CAWETGGGNTIYF. CDR3 nucleotides: TGTGCCTGGGAAACAGGGGGAGGAAACACCATATATTTT.

This clone has just one count. V gene TRBV15 combines with J gene TRBJ1-2, with 9 bases aligning to TRBD1. Germline V gene sequence: CDR1 LNHNV, CDR2 YYDKDF (reference sequence). V dropped 3 bases and J dropped 2; count of bases not matched to a gene: 4. The CDR3 sequence is 15 residues long. CDR3 in amino acids: CATSRLGQGNYGYTF. CDR3 DNA sequence: TGTGCCACCAGCAGGTTAGGACAGGGGAACTATGGCTACACCTTC.

The V call is TRBV30, the J call TRBJ2-1, with 9 bases matching TRBD2. The ends lost 2 bases at V and 3 bases at J; junction bases unmatched: 2. Germline CDR1 reads GTSNPN; CDR2 reads SVGIG (reference sequence). The CDR3 consists of 14 residues. CDR3 sequence (DNA): TGTGCCTGGAGTACGACTAGCGGCTACAATGAGCAGTTCTTC. Its protein is CAWSTTSGYNEQFF.

This clone was seen more than once but under ten times. This chain joins TRBV2 and TRBJ1-1; possible D gene TRBD1, 6 bases. The CDR3 is made up of 14 amino acids. Between the trimmed V and J ends, which lost 4 bases and 6 bases, there was a span of 15 bases. The germline gives CDR1 SNHLY, CDR2 FYNNEI. CDR3 residues: CASSAGGARAEAFF. The CDR3 region has the DNA TGTGCCAGCAGTGCTGGGGGGGCCAGGGCTGAAGCTTTCTTT.

V usage is TRBV2 and J usage is TRBJ2-5; the D is unclear. CDR3 length: 15 amino acids. The V gene's germline CDR1 is SNHLY and CDR2 FYNNEI. With 8 bases removed from V and 2 bases from J, the gap between germline ends came to 18 bases. As DNA, the CDR3 is TGTGCCAGCCGTCTCTCTTGGGCACGGCAAGAGACCCAGTACTTC. It specifies CASRLSWARQETQYF.

The chain is built from TRBV19 and TRBJ1-5, with 10 bases lining up with TRBD1. The CDR3 runs 19 residues. V lost 7 bases to trimming and J lost 3 bases; unmatched junction nucleotides: 18. The germline V gene encodes CDR1 LNHDA and CDR2 SQIVND (reference sequence). CDR3 loop: CASKWSGQGKGSVNQPQHF. CDR3 DNA sequence: TGTGCCAGTAAGTGGTCGGGACAGGGGAAAGGGTCCGTCAATCAGCCCCAGCATTTT.

The chain has TRBV5-1 and TRBJ1-3; no clear D gene. Germline V CDR1 and CDR2: SGHRS, YFSETQ. This CDR3 is built from 17 residues. Trimming left V 0 bases short and J 0 bases short, with 13 bases between. CDR3 sequence reads: CASSLGSGSGSGNTIYF. DNA of the CDR3: TGCGCCAGCAGCTTGGGTTCCGGGTCCGGCTCTGGAAACACCATATATTTT. Full variable domain (missing parts from reference TRBV5-1 and TRBJ1-3): KAGVTQTPRYLIKTRGQQVTLSCSPISGHRSVSWYQQTPGQGLQFLFEYFSETQRNKGNFPGRFSGRQFSNSRSEMNVSTLELGDSALYLCASSLGSGSGSGNTIYFGEGSWLTVV.

The chain joins TRBV7-8 to TRBJ2-1; 11 bases line up with TRBD2. The germline V gene has CDR1 SGHVS and CDR2 FQNEAQ. The trim removed 2 bases at V and 10 bases at J, leaving 28 bases unmatched. There are 22 residues in the CDR3. The CDR3 coding sequence is TGTGCCAGCAGCTTATTTCGTTGGCCACTAGCGGGAGAGCGGAGGGTCGGGGTCGAGCAGTTCTTC. As protein: CASSLFRWPLAGERRVGVEQFF.